This TCR beta chain was documented in a study of graft-versus-host responses after intestinal transplantation (dated by TCRdb to the early 2020s). Concerning the study at large: Multivisceral, liver-intestinal, or isolated intestinal transplants were received by the recipients. The cohort enrolled 20 to 25 intestinal transplant recipients including one retransplant, and a few patients lacking pretransplant specimens were excluded. All recipients received anti-thymocyte globulin induction followed by maintenance tacrolimus and steroids for about three years. A peak of at least 4% donor T cells among recipient peripheral blood mononuclear cells was the definition used for donor T cell macrochimerism. To identify alloreactive clones, pre-transplant mixed lymphocyte reaction products were sequenced and then compared with unstimulated pre-transplant donor and recipient T cells. Rather than being sequenced by the commercial service, samples from a few later patients were sequenced in-house on an Illumina MiSeq and processed with MiXCR. After intestinal transplantation, graft-versus-host and host-versus-graft alloreactive T cell clones were followed in the graft, circulation and bone marrow using bulk TCR-beta CDR3 sequencing. Broad study findings and their caveats: GvH clones were detected in recipient bone marrow, and some appeared earlier in ileal mucosa or blood, consistent with an intestinal mucosal origin. The conclusions were limited by the relatively low number and heterogeneity of the intestinal transplant patients. High GvH to HvG T cell clonal ratios were observed in the allografts of patients with donor T cell macrochimerism. Early after transplant, peak levels of circulating GvH clones were associated with declines in HvG clones.

The library was generated by the immunoSEQ multiplex PCR assay. In most patients, genomic DNA was isolated using the Qiagen DNeasy Blood and Tissue Kit and sent frozen to Adaptive Biotechnologies for TCR sequencing. High-throughput TCR-beta CDR3 sequencing of genomic DNA from most patients was performed by Adaptive Biotechnologies. Processing in the source paper ran as follows. TCR sequencing data were retrieved from Adaptive's ImmunoSEQ software for some 19 patients, whereas a few other patients were processed with MiXCR and VDJtools. CD4 versus CD8 sorting errors were corrected by removing sequences found in both subsets at a frequency ratio below 5:1. CDR3 nucleotide sequences shared by donor and recipient were removed because the origin of these sequences could not be assigned. To be classed as alloreactive, a clone needed at least 2-fold expansion over unstimulated cells and a minimum CFSE-low frequency of 0.002% (template counts) or 0.001% (read counts). Clones detected in sequenced pre-transplant spleen, lymph node, or MLR CFSE-low populations of the donor or recipient were defined as mappable. The cumulative frequency of alloreactive clones was calculated as a percentage of all sequences, weighted by copy number. Entries here come from immuneACCESS through TCRdb and include only in-frame sequences with V and J called. Some clones fail to appear in such tables; in the studies checked, an unresolved V gene covers under half of the shortfall, and the cause of the remainder is unknown. The V and J calls and clone size are taken from that table; D and trimming were inferred from the DNA. The sample contains over 100,000 clones, 90% to 95% of them found a single time. More than 0.95% of the sample lies in the top ten.

Comments on this clone: What this receptor recognizes is not known. No much larger clone exists at a distance of one base, and base qualities are not known.

Reading the label with the study, this specimen's time point is: cells obtained before transplantation from donor or recipient. CD3+CD4+ and CD3+CD8+ populations were FACS-sorted from unstimulated pre-transplant donor and recipient cells taken from spleen or lymph nodes. Counted from cysteine to phenylalanine, this CDR3 has 12 amino acids. Only the CDR3 region is kept as DNA, spanning 36 bases read in frame from base 1. V is cut by 7 bases and J by 4 bases, and the space between the germline ends is 13 bases. The germline V gene gives CDR1 as SQVTM and CDR2 as ANQGSEA. This material consisted of unstimulated CD8+ T cells sorted from spleen or lymph node cells, taken before transplant. The chain links TRBV29-1 with TRBJ1-1; D gene: possibly TRBD1, on 5 matching bases. The source of this sequence is a human donor who was the organ donor for an intestinal transplant. The bases read TGCAGCGCAGACAGTAGGCCCACTGAAGCTTTCTTT. It encodes CSADSRPTEAFF.